The 25 T cell receptor beta chains below all came from one sample that was sequenced in a study of cytotoxic CD8 clonotypes in ibrutinib-treated CLL. TCRdb's table, derived via immunoSEQ multiplex PCR, lists solely in-frame clones and lacks some. The sample comprises approximately 80,000 clones, about 86% of which are singletons, and roughly 5.4% rests with the top ten. Here the sequenced sample was PBMCs, taken before ibrutinib treatment. These receptors came from a human donor with chronic lymphocytic leukemia.

For this clone: Relative to the germline gene, one junction end is altered; a read error may explain this. The V gene is TRBV6-5, the J gene TRBJ2-1; 9 nucleotides match TRBD2. CDR3 length: 14 residues. The germline CDR1 and CDR2 sequences are MNHEY and SVGAGI. The CDR3 region is CASTQRGVYDEQFF. In DNA, the CDR3 is TGTGCCAGCACCCAGCGGGGGGTCTACGATGAGCAGTTCTTC.

The chain carries TRBV27 and TRBJ2-7; D uncertain. This CDR3 contains 13 residues. Germline V lookup: CDR1 MNHEY, CDR2 SMNVEV (reference sequence). The V end lost 0 bases, the J end lost 5 bases, and 8 bases lay between the germline ends. The CDR3 sequence: CASSLSPHHEQYF. CDR3 bases: TGTGCCAGCAGTTTATCGCCTCACCACGAGCAGTACTTC.

The genes are TRBV7-9 and TRBJ1-2; 7 positions match TRBD1. The length of the CDR3 is 14 residues. CDR1 and CDR2 from the germline V gene are SEHNR and FQNEAQ (reference sequence). V trimming: 1 base; J trimming: 4 bases; junction bases outside the gene matches: 3. This CDR3 is CASSLVQGSYGYTF. The CDR3 bases are TGTGCCAGCAGCTTAGTACAGGGGAGCTATGGCTACACCTTC.

The chain links TRBV28 to TRBJ1-4, with D maybe TRBD1 (5 bases). Germline CDR1 MDHEN, CDR2 SYDVKM. V was cut by 9 bases and J by 14 bases, with 19 bases left in between. The CDR3 consists of 12 residues. CDR3 region: CASRDAIKGLFF. CDR3 nucleotide sequence: TGTGCCAGTCGGGACGCCATAAAGGGGCTGTTTTTT.

The rearrangement uses TRBV7-8 and TRBJ2-6; D gene uncertain. V was shortened by 0 bases and J by 1 base, with 13 bases between the two germline ends. Germline assignment: CDR1 SGHVS and CDR2 FQNEAQ. This CDR3 comprises 18 residues. The CDR3 nucleotides are TGTGCCAGCAGCTTAGCGTTTTTGTCCGGTTCTGGGGCCAACGTCCTGACTTTC. Translated: CASSLAFLSGSGANVLTF.

The genes are TRBV4-2 and TRBJ1-5; D not resolved. Germline V gene data show CDR1 as LGHNA and CDR2 as YNFKEQ. CDR3 size: 13 residues. Trimming stripped 0 bases from V and 7 bases from J, with 7 bases between. Here the CDR3 DNA reads TGTGCCAGCAGCCAAGAAGGGCACCAGCCCCAGCATTTT. Translated: CASSQEGHQPQHF.

The chain recombines TRBV2 with TRBJ1-1; D is possibly TRBD1 (6 bases). V shed 9 bases and J shed 4 bases, with 15 bases lying between them. Germline CDR1 reads SNHLY; CDR2 reads FYNNEI. The CDR3 runs 13 residues. The DNA of the CDR3 is TGTGCCAGAAGGTGGGGGGCCGGCACTGAAGCTTTCTTT. Protein product: CARRWGAGTEAFF.

The chain uses TRBV9 and TRBJ2-1; TRBD1 agrees at 9 bases. CDR1 SGDLS and CDR2 YYNGEE come from the germline V gene. V lost 4 bases to trimming and J lost 3 bases; unmatched junction nucleotides: 5. The CDR3 totals 15 residues. CDR3 amino acids: CASSLQGAIYNEQFF. DNA of the CDR3: TGTGCCAGCAGCCTACAGGGGGCCATCTACAATGAGCAGTTCTTC.

V is TRBV9 and J is TRBJ2-2, with 11 bases that match TRBD2. Germline-derived CDR1 and CDR2 are SGDLS and YYNGEE. Trimming cost V 0 bases and J 4 bases; bases outside gene matches: 8. This CDR3 is built from 18 residues. The CDR3 DNA sequence: TGTGCCAGCAGCGTAGAGGCTAGCGGGAGGATGTCCACCGGGGAGCTGTTTTTT. Protein: CASSVEASGRMSTGELFF.

The sample holds a few counts of this clone. The chain combines TRBV19 with TRBJ1-1, with D tentatively TRBD1 (5 bases). This CDR3 spans 16 amino acids. V lost 3 bases, J lost 0 bases, and 14 bases lay in between. Germline V gene lookup returns CDR1 LNHDA and CDR2 SQIVND (reference sequence). The CDR3 DNA reads as TGTGCCAGTAGTATGTCCAGGGCCGCCATGAACACTGAAGCTTTCTTT. It translates to CASSMSRAAMNTEAFF.

V and J are TRBV7-9 and TRBJ2-7, with 8 nucleotides matching TRBD1. Losses at the gene ends were 5 bases for V and 7 bases for J; bases not matched to a gene: 13. The CDR3 length is 15 residues. Germline CDR1 is SEHNR and CDR2 is FQNEAQ (reference sequence). The CDR3 region is CASSRTGQGLWEQYF. The DNA for the CDR3 is TGTGCCAGCAGCCGCACTGGACAGGGATTGTGGGAGCAGTACTTC.

The chain joins TRBV7-3 to TRBJ2-5; D remains unclear. Germline V CDR1 and CDR2: SGHTA, FQGTGA. The CDR3 spans 13 residues. Trimming took 1 base from V and 2 from J, leaving 5 bases between them. The CDR3 DNA reads as TGTGCCAGCAGCTTAAACAGACAAGAGACCCAGTACTTC. Translated, it gives CASSLNRQETQYF.

The V gene is TRBV27, the J gene TRBJ1-1, with no clear D. V dropped 2 bases and J dropped 4 bases, with 8 bases sitting between them. CDR1 is MNHEY and CDR2 is SMNVEV in the germline V gene (reference sequence). The CDR3 totals 13 residues. In DNA form, the CDR3 reads TGTGCCAGCAGTTTACCCGGGGTCACTGAAGCTTTCTTT. It codes for CASSLPGVTEAFF.

The J gene is TRBJ2-7, the V gene TRBV7-9; D unclear. Germline V gene lookup returns CDR1 SEHNR and CDR2 FQNEAQ (reference sequence). The V and J ends lost 2 bases and 6 bases respectively, with 8 bases between them. This CDR3 has 12 residues. The CDR3 sequence is CASSLFIAEQYF. The CDR3 DNA follows: TGTGCCAGCAGCTTATTTATTGCCGAGCAGTACTTC.

The chain carries TRBV10-3 and TRBJ1-5; D ambiguous. Per the germline V gene, CDR1 is ENHRY and CDR2 is SYGVKD. This CDR3 spans 15 amino acids. With 0 bases removed from V and 4 bases from J, the gap between germline ends came to 10 bases. The CDR3 reads CAISESGTDNQPQHF. The CDR3 DNA reads TGTGCCATCAGTGAGTCTGGAACTGATAATCAGCCCCAGCATTTT.

This clone was counted a single time. The same CDR3 is also encoded by other DNA sequences in this sample. The chain uses TRBV7-9 and TRBJ1-5; no clear D gene. CDR1 and CDR2 (germline): SEHNR, FQNEAQ (reference sequence). This CDR3 is built from 14 residues. Trimming removed 0 bases from V and 6 bases from J, with 9 bases in between. This CDR3 reads CASSLAAGGQPQHF. The CDR3 bases are TGTGCCAGCAGCTTAGCGGCGGGAGGTCAGCCCCAGCATTTT.

This chain uses TRBV6-5 with TRBJ2-3; either TRBD1 or TRBD2 may fit D (5 bases each). Between the trimmed V and J ends, which lost 2 bases and 4 bases, there was a span of 10 bases. This CDR3 comprises 14 residues. CDR1 and CDR2 (germline): MNHEY, SVGAGI. The CDR3 spells CASSYKWDPDTQYF. The CDR3 bases are TGTGCCAGCAGTTACAAATGGGACCCAGATACGCAGTATTTT.

The rearrangement links TRBV9 to TRBJ2-1; the D gene is possibly TRBD2 (6 bases). CDR1 is SGDLS and CDR2 is YYNGEE in the germline V gene. The CDR3 is 17 amino acids. Trimming pared 4 bases from V and 5 bases from J, leaving 22 bases between. CDR3 DNA: TGTGCCAGCAGCCCCCACCGGGGGATTGCAGCGGACAATGAGCAGTTCTTC. Its protein is CASSPHRGIAADNEQFF.

The chain employs TRBV20-1 and TRBJ2-1; tentatively, D is TRBD1 or TRBD2 (5 bases each). Deletions cut 6 bases from V and 14 bases from J, with 17 bases between. The V gene's germline CDR1 is DFQATT and CDR2 SNEGSKA (reference sequence). This CDR3 has 11 residues. The CDR3 spells CSAQTGRGEFF. Here the CDR3 DNA reads TGCAGTGCCCAAACGGGACGAGGGGAGTTCTTC.

The chain has TRBV4-2 and TRBJ2-5, with 11 positions matching TRBD2. CDR1 LGHNA and CDR2 YNFKEQ come from the germline V gene. The V segment lost 5 bases and the J segment 4 bases; nucleotides outside the gene matches: 3. CDR3 length: 14 residues. CDR3 sequence reads: CASSSTSGTETQYF. CDR3 nucleotides: TGTGCCAGCAGCTCGACTAGCGGGACAGAGACCCAGTACTTC.

CDR3 in DNA: TGTGCCAGTAGTATAGGACTAGCGCAAAATGAGCAGTTCTTC. This encodes CASSIGLAQNEQFF. The genes are TRBV19 and TRBJ2-1; 8 bases fit TRBD2. Looked up from germline, CDR1 is LNHDA and CDR2 is SQIVND (reference sequence). This CDR3 is built from 14 residues. The ends lost 1 base at V and 7 bases at J; junction bases unmatched: 3. Supplemented by reference TRBV19 and TRBJ2-1, the full variable domain reads DGGITQSPKYLFRKEGQNVTLSCEQNLNHDAMYWYRQDPGQGLRLIYYSQIVNDFQKGDIAEGYSVSREKKESFPLTVTSAQKNPTAFYLCASSIGLAQNEQFFGPGTRLTVL.

This chain links TRBV9 with TRBJ2-3; 10 bases map to TRBD2. Trimming at V came to 5 bases and at J to 2 bases, leaving 5 bases not matched to a gene. The germline V gene encodes CDR1 SGDLS and CDR2 YYNGEE. The CDR3 sequence is 15 residues long. DNA of the CDR3: TGTGCCAGCAGTGATAGCGGGAGGCACACAGATACGCAGTATTTT. Translating gives CASSDSGRHTDTQYF.

The chain employs TRBV2 and TRBJ2-5; TRBD1 aligns across 9 bases. The CDR3 runs to 15 residues. With V trimmed by 2 bases and J by 5 bases, 6 bases remained unmatched. Germline CDR1 and CDR2: SNHLY and FYNNEI. The CDR3 DNA sequence: TGTGCCAGCAGTGAATTAGGGGGGACAGGGGAGACCCAGTACTTC. Translating gives CASSELGGTGETQYF.

The chain has TRBV9 and TRBJ2-1; 8 bases fit TRBD2. Germline trimming cut 2 bases from V and 6 bases from J; bases unmatched to any gene: 4. Germline-derived CDR1 and CDR2 are SGDLS and YYNGEE. The CDR3 is made up of 14 amino acids. The CDR3 coding sequence is TGTGCCAGCAGCGTGACTAGCGCCTCCAATGAGCAGTTCTTC. Protein sequence: CASSVTSASNEQFF.

The J gene is TRBJ1-1, the V gene TRBV29-1; D is unclear. The CDR3 sequence is 10 residues long. The V gene's germline CDR1 is SQVTM and CDR2 ANQGSEA. The ends were cut back, 5 bases at V and 1 base at J, with 2 bases in the middle. In nucleotides, the CDR3 is TGCAGCGTTCGGAACACTGAAGCTTTCTTT. Translation: CSVRNTEAFF.